A single sample is the source of the 25 T cell receptor beta chains below, sequenced in a study of T cell responses to AZD1222 COVID-19 vaccine. TCRdb's table, derived via immunoSEQ multiplex PCR, lists solely in-frame clones and lacks some. The profile covers 150,000 to 200,000 clones, with more than 85% appearing a single time and approximately 4% taken by the ten largest. The specimen was peripheral blood, collected on day 0 of AZD1222 vaccination. These receptors came from an adult in good health.

This clone showed up just once. V and J are TRBV19 and TRBJ2-1; 10 nucleotides line up with TRBD1. Germline loops: CDR1 LNHDA, CDR2 SQIVND (reference sequence). J lost 6 bases, V lost 3 bases, and 8 bases had no gene match. The CDR3 has 16 amino acids. DNA for the CDR3: TGTGCCAGTAGTATTCGGGGGACAGGGGTTACCAATGAGCAGTTCTTC. As protein: CASSIRGTGVTNEQFF.

This chain links TRBV14 with TRBJ1-3; unclear D gene. The V end lost 1 base, the J end lost 3 bases, and 4 bases lay between the germline ends. Germline V gives CDR1 SGHDN, CDR2 FVKESK. The CDR3 is 13 amino acids. The CDR3 spells CASSQGLGNTIYF. The CDR3 DNA sequence: TGTGCCAGCAGCCAAGGGCTTGGAAACACCATATATTTT.

The chain uses TRBV3-1 (or the pseudogene TRBV3-2) and TRBJ2-7; D unresolved. The V end lost 3 bases, the J end lost 4 bases, and 7 bases lay between the germline ends. The CDR3 has 12 amino acids. Germline-derived CDR1 and CDR2 are LGHDT and YNNKEL (reference sequence). The CDR3 coding sequence is TGTGCCAGCAGCCATACACCGTACGAGCAGTACTTC. Its protein product is CASSHTPYEQYF.

This clone showed up just once. The rearrangement joins TRBV18 to TRBJ1-1; D is uncertain. V was trimmed by 1 base and J by 1 base, leaving 7 bases between them. CDR3 length: 14 amino acids. Germline V gene sequence: CDR1 KGHSH, CDR2 LQKENI. The CDR3 sequence is CASSPQSENTEAFF. CDR3 DNA sequence: TGTGCCAGCTCACCACAAAGTGAGAACACTGAAGCTTTCTTT.

The chain couples TRBV5-1 to TRBJ1-1; no firm D call. This CDR3 contains 13 residues. Germline values: CDR1 SGHRS, CDR2 YFSETQ. V was trimmed by 4 bases and J by 0 bases, leaving 7 bases between them. CDR3 sequence (DNA): TGCGCCAGCAGCACGGACCTGAACACTGAAGCTTTCTTT. Translation gives CASSTDLNTEAFF.

This chain links TRBV9 with TRBJ2-7; a weak D match, TRBD2 (5 bases). The germline V gene encodes CDR1 SGDLS and CDR2 YYNGEE. This CDR3 has 15 residues. V lost 3 bases and J 3 bases, leaving 16 bases between the germline ends. CDR3 region: CASSATDGGFYEQYF. The CDR3 DNA follows: TGTGCCAGCAGCGCCACGGACGGAGGCTTCTACGAGCAGTACTTC.

The rearrangement uses TRBV6-5 and TRBJ2-7, with 10 bases identical to TRBD2. There are 16 residues in the CDR3. Germline values: CDR1 MNHEY, CDR2 SVGAGI. V trimming: 0 bases; J trimming: 6 bases; junction bases outside the gene matches: 8. CDR3 bases: TGTGCCAGCAGTTACTCGACGGCTAGCGGGGGACGCGAGCAGTACTTC. Protein product: CASSYSTASGGREQYF.

The rearrangement links TRBV5-6 to TRBJ1-1; D not resolved. CDR1 is SGHDT and CDR2 is YYEEEE in the germline V gene. V lost 4 bases and J 2 bases, leaving 12 bases between the germline ends. CDR3 size: 14 residues. DNA of the CDR3: TGTGCCAGCAGCGGATGGGTTACTAACACTGAAGCTTTCTTT. Amino acid sequence: CASSGWVTNTEAFF.

The chain links TRBV7-6 to TRBJ1-4; D is unresolved. The CDR3 is made up of 16 amino acids. Germline lookup yields CDR1 SGHVS and CDR2 FNYEAQ. V was trimmed by 4 bases and J by 0 bases, leaving 12 bases between them. The CDR3 sequence is CASSSRPGATNEKLFF. The CDR3 DNA is TGTGCCAGCAGCTCAAGACCGGGTGCAACTAATGAAAAACTGTTTTTT.

V usage is TRBV15 and J usage is TRBJ1-2; D not resolved. V lost 3 bases and J 5 bases, leaving 13 bases between the germline ends. The CDR3 is 14 amino acids. Germline CDR1 is LNHNV and CDR2 is YYDKDF (reference sequence). Here the CDR3 DNA reads TGTGCCACCAGCAGTTACACGGGGAGGTATGGCTACACCTTC. It translates to CATSSYTGRYGYTF.

The rearrangement joins TRBV7-9 to TRBJ2-7; TRBD1 matches 7 bases. V lost 11 bases, J lost 4 bases, and 23 bases stayed unmatched. The CDR3 sequence is 17 residues long. Germline V lookup: CDR1 SEHNR, CDR2 FQNEAQ (reference sequence). For the CDR3, the DNA is TGTGCCGGTGAGGACGTCACAGGGGATCCGCCCGCTTACGAGCAGTACTTC. Amino acid sequence: CAGEDVTGDPPAYEQYF.

This rearrangement joins TRBV6-6 to TRBJ1-1; TRBD1 might be the D (5 bases). Germline V CDR1 and CDR2: MNHNY, SVGAGI (reference sequence). V was pared by 2 bases and J by 4 bases, with 14 bases between. The CDR3 covers 15 residues. CDR3 coding DNA: TGTGCCAGCAGTTACAGGGACCGGGGCGGCACTGAAGCTTTCTTT. Its protein product is CASSYRDRGGTEAFF.

A remark on this clone: The germline gene is not matched at one end of the junction; a read error may be the cause. The chain uses TRBV6-4 and TRBJ2-7; TRBD2 might be the D (5 bases). Germline V gene lookup returns CDR1 MRHNA and CDR2 SNTAGT. The CDR3 is 8 amino acids. CDR3 DNA: TGTGCCAGCAGCGCGACGGGGTTC. Translation gives CASSATGF.

This clone was recorded only once. The gene calls are TRBV5-5 and TRBJ1-5; 8 bases agree with TRBD1. V trimming: 4 bases; J trimming: 2 bases; junction bases outside the gene matches: 2. CDR1 SGHKS and CDR2 YYEKEE come from the germline V gene (reference sequence). The CDR3 runs 14 residues. For the CDR3, the DNA is TGTGCCAGCAGCAGGGGACAGGGCAATCAGCCCCAGCATTTT. This translates into CASSRGQGNQPQHF.

The CDR3 is CASSPGTLGTEQFF. CDR3 DNA sequence: TGTGCCAGCAGCCCGGGAACTCTCGGGACAGAGCAGTTCTTC. V is TRBV28 and J is TRBJ2-1; TRBD1 might be the D (6 bases). Germline CDR1 MDHEN, CDR2 SYDVKM. Trimming cost V 6 bases and J 10 bases, with 19 bases left between them. CDR3 length: 14 residues.

The rearrangement links TRBV7-6 to TRBJ2-3; TRBD2 aligns across 8 bases. The germline CDR1 and CDR2 sequences are SGHVS and FNYEAQ. CDR3 length equals 16 residues. Trimming at V came to 0 bases and at J to 2 bases, leaving 4 bases not matched to a gene. The chain's CDR3 is CASSLAYSGITDTQYF. CDR3 DNA sequence: TGTGCCAGCAGCTTAGCCTATAGCGGGATCACAGATACGCAGTATTTT.

The gene calls are TRBV19 and TRBJ1-1, with TRBD1 matching 8 bases. With 0 bases clipped from V and 3 bases from J, the junction kept 9 bases outside the gene matches. Germline V gene data show CDR1 as LNHDA and CDR2 as SQIVND (reference sequence). This CDR3 has 17 residues. The CDR3 DNA is TGTGCCAGTAGTATAGATGAATTGACCAGGGGGCACACTGAAGCTTTCTTT. Its protein product is CASSIDELTRGHTEAFF.

CDR3 DNA sequence: TGTGCCAGCAGTTTTACGAGGGATCAGCCCCAGCATTTT. Protein: CASSFTRDQPQHF. V gene TRBV27 combines with J gene TRBJ1-5; D remains ambiguous. CDR3 length: 13 residues. V was clipped by 3 bases and J by 5 bases, with 8 bases between them. Looked up from germline, CDR1 is MNHEY and CDR2 is SMNVEV (reference sequence).

The chain employs TRBV14 and TRBJ1-4; no definite D call. This CDR3 spans 13 amino acids. With 0 bases removed from V and 11 bases from J, the gap between germline ends came to 10 bases. Germline lookup yields CDR1 SGHDN and CDR2 FVKESK. DNA for the CDR3: TGTGCCAGCAGCCAAGATCGAGGGTGGAAACTGTTTTTT. Translated: CASSQDRGWKLFF. Combining the CDR3 with reference TRBV14 and TRBJ1-4 gives the whole variable domain EAGVTQFPSHSVIEKGQTVTLRCDPISGHDNLYWYRRVMGKEIKFLLHFVKESKQDESGMPNNRFLAERTGGTYSTLKVQPAELEDSGVYFCASSQDRGWKLFFGSGTQLSVL.

The V call is TRBV3-1 (or the pseudogene TRBV3-2), the J call TRBJ1-1; D is uncertain. V was trimmed by 6 bases and J by 6 bases, leaving 14 bases between them. Germline-derived CDR1 and CDR2 are LGHDT and YNNKEL (reference sequence). CDR3 length: 13 residues. The CDR3 spells CASSPASGAEAFF. For the CDR3, the DNA is TGTGCCAGCAGTCCGGCCTCAGGCGCTGAAGCTTTCTTT.

V gene TRBV15 combines with J gene TRBJ2-1; D might be TRBD1 or TRBD2, each matching 5 bases. Germline V gene sequence: CDR1 LNHNV, CDR2 YYDKDF (reference sequence). The CDR3 loop spans 17 amino acids. V was clipped by 0 bases and J by 4 bases, with 16 bases between them. CDR3: CATSREGVLRGYNEQFF. CDR3 nucleotides: TGTGCCACCAGCAGAGAAGGGGTGTTGAGGGGATACAATGAGCAGTTCTTC.

As concerns this clone: This sample also contains other DNA sequences that code for the same CDR3. The genes are TRBV27 and TRBJ1-1; D may be TRBD1 (5 bases). V lost 3 bases and J 1 base, leaving 6 bases between the germline ends. The germline gives CDR1 MNHEY, CDR2 SMNVEV (reference sequence). The CDR3 is made up of 13 amino acids. In DNA, the CDR3 is TGTGCCAGCAGTTTTCAGGGGAACACTGAAGCTTTCTTT. Its translation is CASSFQGNTEAFF.

The chain carries TRBV7-2 and TRBJ2-1, with D possibly TRBD2 on 5 matching bases. CDR3 size: 15 residues. Germline lookup yields CDR1 SGHTA and CDR2 FQGNSA. Trimming shortened V by 6 bases and J by 9 bases, and 21 bases separated the two germline ends. The CDR3 nucleotides read TGTGCCAGCAGTGGGAGCTGGGGAAGCCACACTGAGCAGTTCTTC. Amino acid sequence: CASSGSWGSHTEQFF.

This chain joins TRBV6-6 and TRBJ2-1, with 7 bases aligning to TRBD1. The CDR3 sequence is 12 residues long. V lost 6 bases, J lost 10 bases, and 6 bases stayed unmatched. Germline V CDR1 and CDR2: MNHNY, SVGAGI (reference sequence). The CDR3 sequence is CASRLGTAEQFF. CDR3 in DNA: TGTGCCAGCAGGCTCGGGACAGCCGAGCAGTTCTTC.

This clone was detected ten times or more. The sample carries other DNA sequences with the same CDR3. The CDR3 DNA reads as TGTGCCAGCAGTTTAGACCCGGGGGGTCGAGGTCAGCCCCAGCATTTT. Amino acids: CASSLDPGGRGQPQHF. This chain joins TRBV27 and TRBJ1-5; perhaps TRBD1 as D (5 bases). The V and J ends lost 2 bases and 6 bases respectively, with 17 bases between them. Germline-derived CDR1 and CDR2 are MNHEY and SMNVEV (reference sequence). The CDR3 is made up of 16 amino acids.